These 15 T cell receptor beta chains came from one sample sequenced in a study of a mutant IDH1 vaccine in newly diagnosed glioma. The method was immunoSEQ multiplex PCR; TCRdb's version includes in-frame clones alone and lacks a portion of them. Here the sample spans 52,000 or so clones, 81% being singletons. For these receptors, no antigen is known. Time point denoted: week 23, last vaccination. Vaccination used 300 ug of mutant IDH1 20-mer peptide per dose, with topical imiquimod. This sample comprised PBMCs, obtained from a glioma patient whose treatment included an IDH1 peptide vaccine. These receptors were obtained from a woman aged 40-49 years with glioma. Some clones in this sample may be carry-over from other donors' samples.

The V gene is TRBV7-2, the J gene TRBJ2-5; possible D gene TRBD2, 6 bases. Germline assignment: CDR1 SGHTA and CDR2 FQGNSA. V was shortened by 5 bases and J by 5 bases, with 9 bases between the two germline ends. The CDR3 has 12 residues. In nucleotides, the CDR3 is TGTGCCAGCAGCCCAGGGAGGGAGACCCAGTACTTC. Amino acids: CASSPGRETQYF. The whole variable domain, filled in from reference TRBV7-2 and TRBJ2-5, reads GAGVSQSPSNKVTEKGKDVELRCDPISGHTALYWYRQSLGQGLEFLIYFQGNSAPDKSGLPSDRFSAERTGGSVSTLTIQRTQQEDSAVYLCASSPGRETQYFGPGTRLLVL.

This chain joins TRBV7-8 and TRBJ1-2; a weak D match, TRBD1 (5 bases). This CDR3 region has 14 residues. Germline CDR1 SGHVS, CDR2 FQNEAQ. V was shortened by 1 base and J by 8 bases, with 14 bases between the two germline ends. This chain's CDR3 is CASSLEGPWDGYTF. CDR3 coding DNA: TGTGCCAGCAGCTTAGAGGGACCGTGGGACGGCTACACCTTC.

The chain is built from TRBV21-1 and TRBJ1-1; the table's D call TRBD1 went unverified against the DNA. TRBV21-1 is flagged as a pseudogene. The length of the CDR3 is 21 residues. The CDR3 protein is CASSKAERIHPIVKSNTEAFF. CDR3 sequence (DNA): TGTGCCAGCAGCAAAGCTGAAAGAATACACCCAATTGTAAAATCCAACACTGAAGCTTTCTTT.

The chain is built from TRBV13 and TRBJ1-3; 8 nucleotides align to TRBD1. The V gene end was trimmed by 5 bases and the J gene end by 1 base; junction bases not matched to a gene: 16. CDR1 is PRHDT and CDR2 is FYEKMQ in the germline V gene (reference sequence). CDR3 length equals 19 residues. For the CDR3, the DNA is TGTGCCAGCAGCGCCTTCGGGACAGGTGATCTTTCGTCTGGAAACACCATATATTTT. It yields the protein CASSAFGTGDLSSGNTIYF.

This chain connects TRBV30 to TRBJ2-3, with no clear D. CDR3 length equals 12 residues. V lost 3 bases and J 1 base, leaving 5 bases between the germline ends. The germline gives CDR1 GTSNPN, CDR2 SVGIG (reference sequence). CDR3 amino acids: CAWSPGTDTQYF. DNA for the CDR3: TGTGCCTGGAGCCCAGGCACAGATACGCAGTATTTT. The entire variable domain, with the rest obtained from reference TRBV30 and TRBJ2-3, is as follows: SQTIHQWPATLVQPVGSPLSLECTVEGTSNPNLYWYRQAAGRGLQLLFYSVGIGQISSEVPQNLSASRPQDRQFILSSKKLLLSDSGFYLCAWSPGTDTQYFGPGTRLTVL.

The rearrangement uses TRBV4-1 and TRBJ2-2; 12 nucleotides line up with TRBD2. The V gene end was trimmed by 1 base and the J gene end by 0 bases; junction bases not matched to a gene: 6. This CDR3 comprises 19 residues. In germline, CDR1 is MGHRA, CDR2 YSYEKL. The CDR3 spells CASSQVGLAGGPNTGELFF. Here the CDR3 DNA reads TGCGCCAGCAGCCAAGTAGGTCTAGCGGGGGGGCCGAACACCGGGGAGCTGTTTTTT.

The chain couples TRBV6-1 to TRBJ1-5; a weak D match, TRBD1 (6 bases). This CDR3 is built from 12 residues. V was cut by 7 bases and J by 7 bases, with 11 bases left in between. Germline V gives CDR1 MNHNS, CDR2 SASEGT. The CDR3 sequence: CASNEGGQPQHF. CDR3 nucleotide sequence: TGTGCCAGCAACGAGGGGGGACAGCCCCAGCATTTT.

The chain joins TRBV4-1 to TRBJ2-7; D is possibly TRBD1 or TRBD2 (7 bases each). The CDR3 totals 14 residues. The ends were cut back, 6 bases at V and 6 bases at J, with 18 bases in the middle. Looked up from germline, CDR1 is MGHRA and CDR2 is YSYEKL. The CDR3 DNA follows: TGCGCCAGCAGGGGATGGGAGGGGGCGGCCGAGCAGTACTTC. Translation: CASRGWEGAAEQYF.

The J gene is TRBJ1-4, the V gene TRBV25-1, with TRBD1 matching 7 bases. J gave up 8 bases and V 6 bases, and 6 bases lay outside the gene matches. The CDR3 extends over 13 amino acids. Per the germline V gene, CDR1 is MGHDK and CDR2 is SYGVNS. DNA of the CDR3: TGTGCCAGCAGGACAGGGATATGGGAAAAACTGTTTTTT. Translating it yields CASRTGIWEKLFF. The full variable domain, with the rest looked up from reference TRBV25-1 and TRBJ1-4, is EADIYQTPRYLVIGTGKKITLECSQTMGHDKMYWYQQDPGMELHLIHYSYGVNSTEKGDLSSESTVSRIRTEHFPLTLESARPSHTSQYLCASRTGIWEKLFFGSGTQLSVL.

This clone turned up a few times. The sample carries other DNA sequences with the same CDR3. The chain uses TRBV30 and TRBJ1-3; 7 nucleotides match TRBD1. J gave up 4 bases and V 4 bases, and 4 bases lay outside the gene matches. The length of the CDR3 is 13 residues. Looked up from germline, CDR1 is GTSNPN and CDR2 is SVGIG (reference sequence). CDR3 in amino acids: CAWTTGPGNTIYF. The CDR3 DNA reads TGTGCCTGGACGACAGGGCCCGGAAACACCATATATTTT. Full variable domain (missing parts from reference TRBV30 and TRBJ1-3): SQTIHQWPATLVQPVGSPLSLECTVEGTSNPNLYWYRQAAGRGLQLLFYSVGIGQISSEVPQNLSASRPQDRQFILSSKKLLLSDSGFYLCAWTTGPGNTIYFGEGSWLTVV.

The V and J genes are TRBV12-5 and TRBJ1-5, with unresolved D. CDR1 and CDR2 from the germline V gene are LGHNT and FRNRAP. Trimming removed 1 base from V and 3 bases from J, with 7 bases in between. This CDR3 has 14 residues. CDR3: CASGLGGLNQPQHF. The CDR3 region has the DNA TGTGCTAGTGGTTTGGGAGGGCTCAATCAGCCCCAGCATTTT.

This chain joins TRBV5-6 and TRBJ1-1, with TRBD1 as a possible D gene (5 bases). Germline V gene lookup returns CDR1 SGHDT and CDR2 YYEEEE. Deletions cut 3 bases from V and 3 bases from J, with 18 bases between. CDR3 length equals 16 residues. The CDR3 reads CASSYLRRQGYTEAFF. The CDR3 DNA is TGTGCCAGCAGCTATTTAAGGAGGCAGGGTTACACTGAAGCTTTCTTT.

The J gene is TRBJ1-3, the V gene TRBV2, with D possibly matching TRBD1 (6 bases). There are 14 residues in the CDR3. With 8 bases removed from V and 8 bases from J, the gap between germline ends came to 19 bases. CDR1 is SNHLY, CDR2 FYNNEI, per germline. The CDR3 here is CASLPGAIRDTIYF. In nucleotides, the CDR3 is TGTGCCAGCCTTCCGGGGGCAATTCGAGACACCATATATTTT.

The chain has TRBV7-2 and TRBJ1-1; D gene ambiguous. Germline loops: CDR1 SGHTA, CDR2 FQGNSA. The CDR3 has 12 residues. The V and J ends lost 2 bases and 4 bases respectively, with 5 bases between them. The CDR3 DNA is TGTGCCAGCAGCTTATATGGCACTGAAGCTTTCTTT. Translation gives CASSLYGTEAFF. Based on the CDR3 plus reference TRBV7-2 and TRBJ1-1, the full variable domain is GAGVSQSPSNKVTEKGKDVELRCDPISGHTALYWYRQSLGQGLEFLIYFQGNSAPDKSGLPSDRFSAERTGGSVSTLTIQRTQQEDSAVYLCASSLYGTEAFFGQGTRLTVV.

This clone was recorded a few times. The chain uses TRBV11-2 and TRBJ2-5, with TRBD2 matching over 10 bases. Germline CDR1 and CDR2: SGHAT and FQNNGV. Trimming cost V 9 bases and J 7 bases; bases outside gene matches: 26. The CDR3 has 19 residues. The DNA for the CDR3 is TGTGCCAGTATGAGGGGGCAGCCGGGACTAGCGCTAAAGTCGGGGACCCAGTACTTC. It encodes CASMRGQPGLALKSGTQYF.